The present TCR beta chain was sequenced within a study of neurological immune-mediated disorders. This CDR3 region has 13 residues. Germline CDR1 is ENHRY and CDR2 is SYGVKD. V lost 6 bases, J lost 3 bases, and 12 bases lay in between. Overall study findings and caveats: The most TCR clonal expansion was seen in HTLV-1-associated myelopathy, and the least was seen in multiple sclerosis, which fell below healthy controls.

This sample's time point: longitudinal time-point 3. The table lists this clonotype with many counts. The antigen is unknown. In TCRdb, the 5' RACE reads were re-called with MiXCR into one record per CDR3 protein. Found here are 84,000 or so distinct CDR3 sequences, roughly 4.5% of them singletons; the top ten hold roughly 5.6%. The chain carries TRBV10-3 and TRBJ2-7, with D hard to call. The TCR was taken from a woman aged 55 to 70 with multiple sclerosis. The sample comprised PBMCs. The CDR3 loop reads CAISEDRSYEQYF. CDR3 coding DNA: TGTGCCATCAGCGAGGATAGGAGCTACGAGCAGTACTTC.